This T cell receptor beta chain is from a study of hypomethylating agent response in myelodysplastic syndrome. Repertoires were generated with immunoSEQ multiplex PCR, while TCRdb's copy carries only in-frame clones and drops some. The table has 5,000 or so clones, around 83% seen once. The material was bone marrow, obtained before or after starting hypomethylating agent treatment for myelodysplastic syndrome (not recorded which). The origin of this receptor is a human donor with myelodysplastic syndrome.

For the CDR3, the DNA is TGCGCCAGCAGCCAACAAATAGGGACAGGGGACGAGCAGTACTTC. The encoded protein is CASSQQIGTGDEQYF. This rearrangement joins TRBV4-3 to TRBJ2-5, with 10 bases aligning to TRBD1. Gene TRBJ2-7 matches the end of the DNA better, so the J call may be wrong. Per germline, CDR1 LGHNA and CDR2 YSLEER. The CDR3 covers 15 residues.